Presented here are 2 T cell receptor beta chains from one specimen sequenced in a study of vaccination effects on CD4 cells after COVID-19. The repertoire was sequenced with immunoSEQ multiplex PCR; TCRdb's copy has only in-frame clones and lacks some. The sample has 20,000 to 25,000 clones, roughly 78% seen once. Prior to sequencing, the ViraFEST assay stimulated PBMC with viral peptide pools, which expanded the antigen-specific CD4+ T cells. Following culture for around 10 days, CD4+ T cells were isolated. Recipients of the vaccine had no prior SARS-CoV-2 infection and negative nucleocapsid antibodies. These receptors lack a known antigen. Material: CD4+ T cells from PBMCs cultured with HCoV-NL63 spike peptides, obtained before COVID-19 vaccination. These receptors all come from a human donor who received a COVID-19 vaccine.

This clone was recorded only once. The V gene is TRBV6-1, the J gene TRBJ1-3; D remains ambiguous. Trimming pared 5 bases from V and 2 bases from J, leaving 10 bases between. Germline-derived CDR1 and CDR2 are MNHNS and SASEGT. There are 14 residues in the CDR3. The CDR3 protein is CASSLVGTGNTIYF. CDR3 nucleotide sequence: TGTGCCAGCAGTTTGGTAGGGACTGGAAACACCATATATTTT.

This clone was counted a few times. The rearrangement links TRBV5-1 to TRBJ2-7; D is possibly TRBD2 (5 bases). Germline V gene lookup returns CDR1 SGHRS and CDR2 YFSETQ. This CDR3 has 16 residues. Between the trimmed V and J ends, which lost 0 bases and 4 bases, there was a span of 17 bases. CDR3 loop: CASSLDPGKRLYEQYF. The CDR3 nucleotides read TGCGCCAGCAGCTTGGATCCGGGAAAGCGGCTGTACGAGCAGTACTTC.